This T cell receptor (beta chain) was sequenced for a study of regulatory T cells in long-lasting Graves disease. Study details: A definition of persistent Graves' disease required over 5 years of antithyroid drugs plus positive TSH receptor antibodies.

Broader study findings: Persistent disease preferred TRBV28, TRBJ1-2 and TRBJ2-5; new disease, TRBV20-1 and TRBJ2-1. Persistent Graves' disease cases displayed lower TCR diversity than newly diagnosed ones.

Through Arm-PCR of CDR3 regions and iRepertoire HTBI primers, TCR beta libraries were built. Each CDR3 protein gets one entry after TCRdb re-called the multiplex PCR reads with MiXCR. Here the sample spans some 370,000 distinct CDR3 sequences, less than 25% being singletons. The time point is: persistent/refractory GD, antithyroid drugs over 5 years with positive TRAb. RNA from PBMCs was the source of the TCR library. J lost 3 bases, V lost 4 bases, and 11 bases had no gene match. Germline V gene data show CDR1 as SGHAT and CDR2 as FQNNGV. The CDR3 runs 18 residues. Concerning this clonotype: Its matching antigen is unknown.

The chain carries TRBV11-2 and TRBJ2-4; 11 bases are a match to TRBD2. The source was peripheral blood mononuclear cells (PBMCs), collected when the disease was refractory, from a patient treated with antithyroid drugs. This TCR derives from a female donor with Graves disease. The CDR3 sequence: CASSSSLGLAGGKNIQYF. The CDR3 region has the DNA TGTGCCAGCAGCTCTTCGTTGGGGCTAGCGGGGGGCAAAAACATTCAGTACTTC.